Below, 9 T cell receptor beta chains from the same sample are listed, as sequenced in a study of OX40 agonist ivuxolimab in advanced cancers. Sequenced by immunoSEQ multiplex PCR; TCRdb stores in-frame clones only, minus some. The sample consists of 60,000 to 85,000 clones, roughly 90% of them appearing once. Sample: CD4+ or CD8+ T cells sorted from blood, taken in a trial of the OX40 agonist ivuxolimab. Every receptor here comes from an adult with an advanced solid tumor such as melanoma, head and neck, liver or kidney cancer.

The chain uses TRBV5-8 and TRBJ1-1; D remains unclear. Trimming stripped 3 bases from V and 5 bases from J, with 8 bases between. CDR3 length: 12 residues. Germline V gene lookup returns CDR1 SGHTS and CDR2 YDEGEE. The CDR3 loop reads CASSWTGTEAFF. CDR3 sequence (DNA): TGTGCCAGCAGCTGGACCGGGACTGAAGCTTTCTTT.

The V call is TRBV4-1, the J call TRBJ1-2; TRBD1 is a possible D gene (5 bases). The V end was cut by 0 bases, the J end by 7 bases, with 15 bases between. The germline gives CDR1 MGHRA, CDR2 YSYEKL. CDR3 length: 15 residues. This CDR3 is CASSQDTGGAPGYTF. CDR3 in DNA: TGCGCCAGCAGCCAAGATACAGGCGGAGCCCCTGGCTACACCTTC.

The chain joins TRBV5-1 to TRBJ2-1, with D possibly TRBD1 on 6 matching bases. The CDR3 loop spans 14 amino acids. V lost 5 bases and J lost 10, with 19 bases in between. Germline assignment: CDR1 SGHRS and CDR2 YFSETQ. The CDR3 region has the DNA TGCGCCAGCAGACAGCTCACAGGGTCACCCGAGCAGTTCTTC. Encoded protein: CASRQLTGSPEQFF.

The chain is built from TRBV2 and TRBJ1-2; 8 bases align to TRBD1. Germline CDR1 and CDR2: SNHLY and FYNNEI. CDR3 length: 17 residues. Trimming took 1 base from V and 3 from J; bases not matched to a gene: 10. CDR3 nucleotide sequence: TGTGCCAGCAGTGAAGTGGACAGGGTACTGGTGGACTATGGCTACACCTTC. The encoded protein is CASSEVDRVLVDYGYTF. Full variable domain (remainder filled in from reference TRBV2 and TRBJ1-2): EPEVTQTPSHQVTQMGQEVILRCVPISNHLYFYWYRQILGQKVEFLVSFYNNEISEKSEIFDDQFSVERPDGSNFTLKIRSTKLEDSAMYFCASSEVDRVLVDYGYTFGSGTRLTVV.

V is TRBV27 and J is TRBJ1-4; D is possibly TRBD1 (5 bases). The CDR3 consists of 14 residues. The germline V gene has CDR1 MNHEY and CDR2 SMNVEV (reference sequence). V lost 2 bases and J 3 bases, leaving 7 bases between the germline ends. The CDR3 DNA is TGTGCCAGCAGTTTAGCAGGGTCTAATGAAAAACTGTTTTTT. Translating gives CASSLAGSNEKLFF.

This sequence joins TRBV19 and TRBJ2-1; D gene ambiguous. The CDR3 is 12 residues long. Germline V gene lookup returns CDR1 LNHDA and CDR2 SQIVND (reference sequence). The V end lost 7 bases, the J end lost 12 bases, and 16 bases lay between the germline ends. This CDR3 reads CASTNGPDGQFF. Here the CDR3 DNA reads TGTGCCAGTACCAACGGGCCAGACGGGCAGTTCTTC.

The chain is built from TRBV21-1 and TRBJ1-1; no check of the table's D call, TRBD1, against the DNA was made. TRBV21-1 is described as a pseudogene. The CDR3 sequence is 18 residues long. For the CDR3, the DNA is TGTGCCAGCAGCCACAGAAAGGGGCAGGACAGGCGGAACACTGAAGCTTTCTTT. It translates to CASSHRKGQDRRNTEAFF.

The DNA for the CDR3 is TGTGCCAGTAGACCGGCCCCCGGGACAATCGACATTCAGTACTTC. It codes for CASRPAPGTIDIQYF. The genes are TRBV19 and TRBJ2-4; D is perhaps TRBD1 (6 bases). Germline assignment: CDR1 LNHDA and CDR2 SQIVND (reference sequence). This CDR3 comprises 15 residues. V lost 6 bases and J 8 bases, leaving 20 bases between the germline ends.

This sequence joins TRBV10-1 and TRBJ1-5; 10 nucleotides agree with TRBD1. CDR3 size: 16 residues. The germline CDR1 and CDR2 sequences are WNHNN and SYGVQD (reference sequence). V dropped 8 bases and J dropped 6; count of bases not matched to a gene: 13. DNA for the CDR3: TGCGCCAGCGGCAAAGGGGGACAGGGGCAGGGTCAGCCCCAGCATTTT. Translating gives CASGKGGQGQGQPQHF.